This is a list of T cell receptor beta chains from one sample in a study of blood T cells in healthy people across ages. MiXCR, run by TCRdb on the 5' RACE reads, gives a single entry per CDR3 protein. The sample consists of some 1,800,000 distinct CDR3 sequences, about two fifths of them appearing once. The sequenced material came from blood. Receptors originate from a human donor in good health. The CDR3 runs from the conserved cysteine through the conserved F or W. The D gene is left open where the match is weak. Clone size, where shown, is once, few, many, or a class for clones that have expanded.

J | size | D | V | DNA | CDR3
TRBJ1-2 | - | - | TRBV4-2 | TGTGCCAGCAGCCAAGATCGGATTGTCTATGGCTACACCTTC | CASSQDRIVYGYTF
TRBJ2-1 | - | TRBD2 | TRBV7-3 | TGTGCCAGCAGCCCAAGGACTAGCTCCTCCAATGAGCAGTTCTTC | CASSPRTSSSNEQFF
TRBJ2-2 | - | TRBD2 | TRBV5-1 | TGCGCCACCGCAGGGACTAGCCGAGACACCGGGGAGCTGTTTTTT | CATAGTSRDTGELFF
TRBJ2-1 | - | - | TRBV7-3 | TGTGCCAGCAGCCCCGGGGCCTCAGCAGTGAATGAGCAGTTCTTC | CASSPGASAVNEQFF
TRBJ2-5 | once | TRBD2 | TRBV12-3/TRBV12-4 | TGTGCCAGCGTTGCGGGGGGACTAGCGGGGCGAGAGACCCAGTACTTC | CASVAGGLAGRETQYF
TRBJ2-7 | few | - | TRBV7-9 | TGTGCCAGCAGCCCCTCCCAATGGGGAAGGGTTTACGAGCAGTACTTC | CASSPSQWGRVYEQYF
TRBJ2-3 | - | - | TRBV6-2/TRBV6-3 | TGTGCCAGCAGTTACTCGATACTCAGGGACACAGATACGCAGTATTTT | CASSYSILRDTDTQYF
TRBJ2-5 | few | TRBD1 | TRBV12-3/TRBV12-4 | TGTGCCAGCAGCAGACCGGACAGGGAGGACCGAGAGACCCAGTACTTC | CASSRPDREDRETQYF
TRBJ2-1 | - | TRBD1 | TRBV12-3/TRBV12-4 | TGTGCCAGCAGGGAAGACAGGGGGGATGAGCAGTTCTTC | CASREDRGDEQFF
TRBJ2-7 | few | TRBD1 | TRBV7-2 | TGTGCCAGCAGCCCTGCCGGGACAGCCTCCTACGAGCAGTACTTC | CASSPAGTASYEQYF
TRBJ2-7 | few | - | TRBV7-4 | TGTGCCAGCCGCCCTGGCGGAGTTAACGGCGGACTCTCCTACGAGCAGTACTTC | CASRPGGVNGGLSYEQYF
TRBJ2-7 | few | - | TRBV7-2 | TGTGCCAGCAGCTTTTGGGGGGGCGACGAGCAGTACTTC | CASSFWGGDEQYF
TRBJ2-1 | - | TRBD2 | TRBV20-1 | TGCAGTGCAGCTCTTAGCGGGGGGGTGTACAATGAGCAGTTCTTC | CSAALSGGVYNEQFF
TRBJ1-2 | - | TRBD1 | TRBV6-1 | TGTGCCAGCAAGGGCAGGGGGCTCGACTATGGCTACACCTTC | CASKGRGLDYGYTF
TRBJ2-7 | few | - | TRBV7-9 | TGTGCCAGCAGCCCAGGGAGGTCGCAGGGCCACGAGCAGTACTTC | CASSPGRSQGHEQYF
TRBJ1-2 | - | TRBD1 | TRBV12-3/TRBV12-4 | TGTGCCAGCAGCCCAGGACAGGCGTATGATGGCTACACCTTC | CASSPGQAYDGYTF
TRBJ2-3 | - | - | TRBV6-1 | TGTGCCAGCAGTGAACTTCCCGATACGCAGTATTTT | CASSELPDTQYF
TRBJ2-7 | - | - | TRBV6-2/TRBV6-3 | TGTGCCAGCAGTTACGTCACCTACGAGCAGTACTTC | CASSYVTYEQYF
TRBJ2-7 | - | - | TRBV4-3 | TGCGCCACCTTTAGGGGGTTGACTAGCCGCTACGAGCAGTACTTC | CATFRGLTSRYEQYF
TRBJ2-7 | - | - | TRBV6-2/TRBV6-3 | TGTGCCAGCAGTCCACAGGAAGCGCGGCAGTACTTC | CASSPQEARQYF
TRBJ2-5 | few | - | TRBV29-1 | TGCAGCGTTGCTTTGGGGACCCAGTACTTC | CSVALGTQYF
TRBJ1-2 | few | - | TRBV6-2/TRBV6-3 | TGTGCCAGCAGAGACGACAGGTTGGACGGCTACACCTTC | CASRDDRLDGYTF
TRBJ1-4 | - | TRBD1 | TRBV14 | TGTGCCAGCAGCCAAAATACAGGGGGCATGGAAAAACTGTTTTTT | CASSQNTGGMEKLFF
TRBJ2-5 | - | - | TRBV20-1 | TGCAGTGCAATGACATGGCAAGAGACCCAGTACTTC | CSAMTWQETQYF
TRBJ2-1 | - | - | TRBV7-2 | TGTGCCAGCAGCTTAGATGATGCCAATGAGCAGTTCTTC | CASSLDDANEQFF
TRBJ1-4 | few | - | TRBV4-3 | TGCGCCAGCAGCCAACTACAGGACTATAATGAAAAACTGTTTTTT | CASSQLQDYNEKLFF
TRBJ1-2 | - | - | TRBV20-1 | TGCAGTGCTAGCCCCAAGGGCGGGAACTATGGCTACACCTTC | CSASPKGGNYGYTF
TRBJ2-2 | - | - | TRBV4-3 | TGCGCCAGCAGCATCGCAGCTAACACCGGGGAGCTGTTTTTT | CASSIAANTGELFF
TRBJ1-6 | - | - | TRBV3-1 | TGTGCCAGCAGCCAAGATCCGGGCCTGAGGACACCCCTCCACTTT | CASSQDPGLRTPLHF
TRBJ2-7 | few | TRBD2 | TRBV20-1 | TGCAGTGCTAGAAAGCGGGGGGCATCCTACGAGCAGTACTTC | CSARKRGASYEQYF
TRBJ2-7 | - | - | TRBV2 | TGTGCCAGCAGTTTTGATGGCGAGCAGTACTTC | CASSFDGEQYF
TRBJ2-7 | - | TRBD1 | TRBV10-3 | TGTGCCATCAGTGGGTCAGGGGGCGAGTACTTC | CAISGSGGEYF
TRBJ1-2 | few | TRBD1 | TRBV7-2 | TGTGCCAGCAGCCCACGGGACAGGGAGGTCTCTGGCTACACCTTC | CASSPRDREVSGYTF
TRBJ2-7 | - | TRBD2 | TRBV4-1 | TGCGCCAGCAGCCAGAAGTCTCTAGCGGGGGGGTACGAGCAGTACTTC | CASSQKSLAGGYEQYF
TRBJ1-5 | - | - | TRBV4-1 | TGCGCCAGCAGCCAAGATGGAACCTGCGAGCCCCAGCATTTT | CASSQDGTCEPQHF
TRBJ2-7 | few | TRBD2 | TRBV6-6 | TGTGCCAGCACACCAGCGGGGGCACCCTACGAGCAGTACTTC | CASTPAGAPYEQYF
TRBJ2-1 | - | TRBD2 | TRBV28 | TGTACCAGCAGGAGCGGGGGAACGAACAATGAGCAGTTCTTC | CTSRSGGTNNEQFF
TRBJ2-3 | - | - | TRBV6-1 | TGTGCCAGCAGTGACACCCCGATGGGTACAGATACGCAGTATTTT | CASSDTPMGTDTQYF
TRBJ2-7 | - | - | TRBV7-9 | TGTGCCAGCAGCTGGGACTCTTCCATAAGCTCCTACGAGCAGTACTTC | CASSWDSSISSYEQYF
TRBJ2-1 | - | TRBD2 | TRBV6-6 | TGTGCCAGCAGTCCACTACTAGCGGGGGGTCAGAGTGAGCAGTTCTTC | CASSPLLAGGQSEQFF
TRBJ1-6 | - | - | TRBV6-2/TRBV6-3 | TGTGCCAGCACCACCGGCCCCTATAATTCACCCCTCCACTTT | CASTTGPYNSPLHF
TRBJ2-1 | - | TRBD1 | TRBV24-1 | TGTGCCATCCCTCGGGACAGGGCTGTAAGCTCCTACAATGAGCAGTTCTTC | CAIPRDRAVSSYNEQFF
TRBJ2-1 | few | - | TRBV29-1 | TGCAGCGTTGAAGATCGAGGGTCCGGCTCCTACAATGAGCAGTTCTTC | CSVEDRGSGSYNEQFF
TRBJ2-7 | few | TRBD1 | TRBV2 | TGTGCCAGCAGCGCCTCTGGGACAGTGAGCTACGAGCAGTACTTC | CASSASGTVSYEQYF
TRBJ1-6 | - | TRBD1 | TRBV20-1 | TGCAGTACCAGGGACAGGGCCAGAGGAGGCAATTCACCCCTCCACTTT | CSTRDRARGGNSPLHF
TRBJ2-4 | once | TRBD2 | TRBV2 | TGTGCCAGCAGCGCCCCTAGCGGGGGGGAAGTAGGCAAAAACATTCAGTACTTC | CASSAPSGGEVGKNIQYF
TRBJ2-7 | - | - | TRBV5-5 | TGTGCCAGCAGCTCTGGACACTTCTCCTACGAGCAGTACTTC | CASSSGHFSYEQYF